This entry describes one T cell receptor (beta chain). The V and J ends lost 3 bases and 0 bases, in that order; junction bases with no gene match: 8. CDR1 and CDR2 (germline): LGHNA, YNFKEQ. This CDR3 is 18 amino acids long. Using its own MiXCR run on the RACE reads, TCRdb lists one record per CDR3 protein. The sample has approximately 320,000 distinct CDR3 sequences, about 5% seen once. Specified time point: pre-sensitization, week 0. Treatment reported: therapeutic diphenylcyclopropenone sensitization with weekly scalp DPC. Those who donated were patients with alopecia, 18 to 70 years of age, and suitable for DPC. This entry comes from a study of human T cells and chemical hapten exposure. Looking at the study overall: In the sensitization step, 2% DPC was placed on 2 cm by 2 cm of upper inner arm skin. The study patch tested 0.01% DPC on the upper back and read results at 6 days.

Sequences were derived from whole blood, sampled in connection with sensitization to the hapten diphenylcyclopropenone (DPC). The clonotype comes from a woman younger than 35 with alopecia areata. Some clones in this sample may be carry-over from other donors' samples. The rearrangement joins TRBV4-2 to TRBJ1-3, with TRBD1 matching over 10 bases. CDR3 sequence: CASSHERTGGSSGNTIYF. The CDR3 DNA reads TGTGCCAGCAGCCACGAAAGGACAGGGGGGAGCTCTGGAAACACCATATATTTT.